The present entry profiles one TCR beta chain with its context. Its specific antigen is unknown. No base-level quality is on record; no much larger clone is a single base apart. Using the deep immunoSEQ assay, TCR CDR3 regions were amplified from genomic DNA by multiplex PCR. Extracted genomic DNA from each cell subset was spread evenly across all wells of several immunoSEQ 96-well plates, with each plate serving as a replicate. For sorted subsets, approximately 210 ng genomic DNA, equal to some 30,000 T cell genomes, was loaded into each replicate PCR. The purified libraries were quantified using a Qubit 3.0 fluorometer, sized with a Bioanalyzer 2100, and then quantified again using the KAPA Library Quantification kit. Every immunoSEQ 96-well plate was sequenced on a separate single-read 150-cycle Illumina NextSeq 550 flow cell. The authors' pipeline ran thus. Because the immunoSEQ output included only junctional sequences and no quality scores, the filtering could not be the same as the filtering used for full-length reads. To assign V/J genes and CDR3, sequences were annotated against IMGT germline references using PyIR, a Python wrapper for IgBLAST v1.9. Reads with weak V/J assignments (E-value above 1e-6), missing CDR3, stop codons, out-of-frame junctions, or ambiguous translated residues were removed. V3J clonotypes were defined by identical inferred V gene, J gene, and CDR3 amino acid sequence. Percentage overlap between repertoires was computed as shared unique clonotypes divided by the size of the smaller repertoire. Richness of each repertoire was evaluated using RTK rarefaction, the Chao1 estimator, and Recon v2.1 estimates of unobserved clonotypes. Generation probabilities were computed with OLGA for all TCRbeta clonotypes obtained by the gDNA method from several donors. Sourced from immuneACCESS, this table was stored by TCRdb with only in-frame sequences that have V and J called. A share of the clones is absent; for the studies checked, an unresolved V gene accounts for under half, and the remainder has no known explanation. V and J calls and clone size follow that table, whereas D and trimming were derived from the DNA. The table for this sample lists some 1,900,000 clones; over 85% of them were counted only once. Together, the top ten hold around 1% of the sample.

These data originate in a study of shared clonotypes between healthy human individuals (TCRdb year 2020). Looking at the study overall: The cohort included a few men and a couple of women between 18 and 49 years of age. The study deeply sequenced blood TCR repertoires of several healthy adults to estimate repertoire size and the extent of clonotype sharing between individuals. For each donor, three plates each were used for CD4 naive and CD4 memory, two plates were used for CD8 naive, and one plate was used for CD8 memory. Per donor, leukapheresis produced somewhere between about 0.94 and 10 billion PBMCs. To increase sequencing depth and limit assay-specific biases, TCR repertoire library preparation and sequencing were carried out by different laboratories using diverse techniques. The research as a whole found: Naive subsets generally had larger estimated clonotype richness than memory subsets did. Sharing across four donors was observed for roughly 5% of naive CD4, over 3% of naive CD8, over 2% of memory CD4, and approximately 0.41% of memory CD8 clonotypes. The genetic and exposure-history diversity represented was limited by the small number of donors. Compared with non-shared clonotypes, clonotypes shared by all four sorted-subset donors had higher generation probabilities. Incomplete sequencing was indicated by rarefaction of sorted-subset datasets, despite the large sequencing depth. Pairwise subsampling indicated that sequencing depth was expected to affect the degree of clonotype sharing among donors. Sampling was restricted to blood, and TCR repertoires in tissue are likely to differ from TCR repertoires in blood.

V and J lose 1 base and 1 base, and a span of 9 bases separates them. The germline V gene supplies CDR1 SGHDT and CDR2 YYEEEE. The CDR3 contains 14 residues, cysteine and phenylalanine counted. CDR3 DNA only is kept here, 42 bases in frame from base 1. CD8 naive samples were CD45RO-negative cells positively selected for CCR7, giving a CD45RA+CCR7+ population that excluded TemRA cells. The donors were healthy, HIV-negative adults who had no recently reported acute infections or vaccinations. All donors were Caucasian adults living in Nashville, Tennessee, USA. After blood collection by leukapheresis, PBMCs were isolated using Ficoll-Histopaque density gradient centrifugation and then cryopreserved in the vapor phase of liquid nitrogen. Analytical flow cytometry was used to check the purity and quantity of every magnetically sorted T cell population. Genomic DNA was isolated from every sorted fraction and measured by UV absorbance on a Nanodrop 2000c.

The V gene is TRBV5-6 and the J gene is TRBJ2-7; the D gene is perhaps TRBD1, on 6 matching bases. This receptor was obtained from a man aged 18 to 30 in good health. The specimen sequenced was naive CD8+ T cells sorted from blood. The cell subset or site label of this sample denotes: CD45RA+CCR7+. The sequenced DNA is TGTGCCAGCAGCTTGAACCAGGGGTCCTACGAGCAGTACTTC. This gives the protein CASSLNQGSYEQYF.